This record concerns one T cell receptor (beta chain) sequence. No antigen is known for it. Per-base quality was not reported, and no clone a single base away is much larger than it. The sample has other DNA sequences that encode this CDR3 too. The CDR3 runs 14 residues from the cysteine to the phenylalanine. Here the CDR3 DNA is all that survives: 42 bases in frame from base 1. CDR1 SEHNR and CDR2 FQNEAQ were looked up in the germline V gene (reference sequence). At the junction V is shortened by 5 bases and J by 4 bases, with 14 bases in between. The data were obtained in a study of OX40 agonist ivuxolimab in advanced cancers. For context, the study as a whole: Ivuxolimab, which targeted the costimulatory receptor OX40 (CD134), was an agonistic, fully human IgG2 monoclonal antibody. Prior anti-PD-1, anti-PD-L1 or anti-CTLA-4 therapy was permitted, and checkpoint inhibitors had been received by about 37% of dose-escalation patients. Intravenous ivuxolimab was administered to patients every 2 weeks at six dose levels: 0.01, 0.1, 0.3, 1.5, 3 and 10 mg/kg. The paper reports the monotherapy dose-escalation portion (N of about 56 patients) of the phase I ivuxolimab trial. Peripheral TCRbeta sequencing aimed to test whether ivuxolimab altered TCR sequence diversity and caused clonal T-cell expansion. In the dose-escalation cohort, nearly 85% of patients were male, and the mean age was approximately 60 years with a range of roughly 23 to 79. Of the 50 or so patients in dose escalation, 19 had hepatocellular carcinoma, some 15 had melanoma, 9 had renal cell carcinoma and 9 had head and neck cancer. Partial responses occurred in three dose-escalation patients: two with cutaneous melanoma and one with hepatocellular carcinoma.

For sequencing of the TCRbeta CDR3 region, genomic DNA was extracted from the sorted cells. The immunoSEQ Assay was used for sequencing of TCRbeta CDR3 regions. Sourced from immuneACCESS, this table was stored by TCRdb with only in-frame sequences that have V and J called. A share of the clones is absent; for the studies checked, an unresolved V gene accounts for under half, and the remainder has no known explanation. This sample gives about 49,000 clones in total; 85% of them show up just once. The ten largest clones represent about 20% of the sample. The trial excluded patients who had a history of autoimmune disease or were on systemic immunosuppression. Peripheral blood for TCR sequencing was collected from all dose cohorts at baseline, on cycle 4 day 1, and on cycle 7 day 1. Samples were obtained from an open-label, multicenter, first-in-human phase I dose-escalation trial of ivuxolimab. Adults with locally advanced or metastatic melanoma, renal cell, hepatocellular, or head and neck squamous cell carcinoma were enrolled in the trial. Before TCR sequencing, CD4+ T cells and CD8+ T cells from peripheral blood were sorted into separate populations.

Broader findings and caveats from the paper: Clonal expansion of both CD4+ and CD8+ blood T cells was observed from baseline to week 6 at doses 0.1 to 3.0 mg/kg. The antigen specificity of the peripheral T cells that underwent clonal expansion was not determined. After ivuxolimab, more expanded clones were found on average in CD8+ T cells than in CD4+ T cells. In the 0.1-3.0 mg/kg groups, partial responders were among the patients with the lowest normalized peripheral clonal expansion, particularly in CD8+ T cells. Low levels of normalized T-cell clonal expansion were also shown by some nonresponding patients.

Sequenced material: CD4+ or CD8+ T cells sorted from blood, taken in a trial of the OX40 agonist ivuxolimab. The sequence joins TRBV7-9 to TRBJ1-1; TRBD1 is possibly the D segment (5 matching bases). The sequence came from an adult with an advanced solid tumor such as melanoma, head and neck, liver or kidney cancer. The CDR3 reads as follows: CASSPPGGGTEAFF. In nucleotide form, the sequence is TGTGCCAGCAGCCCTCCAGGCGGGGGCACTGAAGCTTTCTTT.